The clone carrying this TCR beta chain has just a few counts. Its antigen is as yet unknown. This entry is derived from a study of CD8 T cell repertoires and HIV-1 epitope variants. Using immunoSEQ multiplex PCR, the repertoire was profiled, and TCRdb retains in-frame clones only, with some absent. The sample lists thousands of clones, around 71% occurring once. CDR3 length: 14 amino acids. Trimming removed 6 bases from V and 5 bases from J, with 17 bases in between. The germline V gene encodes CDR1 MNHNY and CDR2 SVGAGI (reference sequence). The TCR sequence derives from a male donor with HIV. The rearrangement joins TRBV6-6 to TRBJ2-7; unclear D gene. The sample taken for sequencing was cultured CD8+ T cells derived from PBMCs. CDR3 amino acids: CASRPHGRVDEQYF. DNA of the CDR3: TGTGCCAGCAGACCACATGGACGGGTAGACGAGCAGTACTTC.